These T cell receptor beta chains were read from a single sample in a study of cytomegalovirus exposure and HLA in healthy donors. Clones were read by immunoSEQ multiplex PCR, and TCRdb kept only the in-frame ones, dropping some. The sample lists about 98,000 clones, around 81% seen once, with approximately 3.7% in the top ten. Sequenced sample: PBMCs. The source of these receptors is a female donor in good health and CMV-seropositive. The CDR3 runs from the conserved cysteine through the conserved F or W. The D gene is left open where the match is weak. Size is stated for part of the rows, as once, few or many counts, or as a class when the clone is expanded.

D	V	J	size	CDR3	DNA
TRBD1	TRBV6-5	TRBJ2-1	NA	CASSYTGTGGYNEQFF	TGTGCCAGCAGTTACACCGGGACAGGGGGCTACAATGAGCAGTTCTTC
NA	TRBV7-9	TRBJ2-3	once	CASSQPDYLQYF	TGTGCCAGCAGCCAACCCGACTACTTACAGTATTTT
TRBD2	TRBV29-1	TRBJ2-3	NA	CSVTGTSGRAFGTDTQYF	TGCAGCGTTACGGGGACTAGCGGGAGGGCCTTTGGCACAGATACGCAGTATTTT
NA	TRBV19	TRBJ1-1	NA	CASIRDTEAFF	TGTGCCAGTATTAGAGACACTGAAGCTTTCTTT
TRBD1	TRBV27	TRBJ2-7	NA	CASSLPGTGFEQYF	TGTGCCAGCAGTTTACCCGGGACAGGTTTCGAGCAGTACTTC
TRBD2	TRBV29-1	TRBJ2-7	NA	CSGGPGLGEQYF	TGCAGCGGCGGACCGGGACTAGGGGAGCAGTACTTC
NA	TRBV15	TRBJ2-4	NA	CATSIGLAKNIQYF	TGTGCCACCAGCATCGGACTAGCCAAAAACATTCAGTACTTC
TRBD1	TRBV19	TRBJ1-5	NA	CASSIEDRGGNQPQHF	TGTGCCAGTAGTATAGAAGACAGGGGTGGAAATCAGCCCCAGCATTTT
TRBD1	TRBV30	TRBJ1-2	NA	CAWEQGGSNYGYTF	TGTGCCTGGGAACAGGGGGGGTCTAACTATGGCTACACCTTC
TRBD1	TRBV10-3	TRBJ2-7	few	CAIGQVSYEQYF	TGTGCCATCGGACAGGTTTCCTACGAGCAGTACTTC
NA	TRBV10-1	TRBJ2-1	NA	CASSERPDNNEQFF	TGCGCCAGCAGTGAGCGACCAGACAACAATGAGCAGTTCTTC
NA	TRBV19	TRBJ2-5	NA	CASQGTAGRETQYF	TGTGCCAGTCAGGGTACGGCAGGAAGAGAGACCCAGTACTTC
NA	TRBV6-1	TRBJ1-5	NA	CASSEALGLNQPQHF	TGTGCCAGCAGTGAAGCGCTAGGACTCAATCAGCCCCAGCATTTT
TRBD2	TRBV7-2	TRBJ2-1	NA	CASSLGGLAVHYNEQFF	TGTGCCAGCAGCTTAGGGGGACTAGCGGTACACTACAATGAGCAGTTCTTC
NA	TRBV7-9	TRBJ2-4	NA	CSSSLVEVQGNIQYF	TGTTCCAGCAGCTTAGTAGAGGTTCAGGGAAACATTCAGTACTTC
TRBD2	TRBV2	TRBJ2-1	few	CASSVLLAGKYNEQFF	TGTGCCAGCAGTGTTCTGCTAGCGGGGAAATACAATGAGCAGTTCTTC
TRBD1	TRBV9	TRBJ2-3	NA	CASSIDPTGSTDTQYF	TGTGCCAGCAGCATTGACCCGACAGGGAGCACAGATACGCAGTATTTT
NA	TRBV18	TRBJ1-5	NA	CASSPAGVGQPQHF	TGTGCCAGCTCACCGGCGGGGGTTGGTCAGCCCCAGCATTTT
TRBD1	TRBV6-5	TRBJ2-7	NA	CASSYVPGQGTHEQYF	TGTGCCAGCAGTTACGTACCGGGACAGGGGACCCACGAGCAGTACTTC
NA	TRBV2	TRBJ2-7	NA	CATTIWQGRGEQYF	TGTGCCACCACCATCTGGCAGGGCCGGGGGGAGCAGTACTTC